The sequence of this T cell receptor (beta chain) was determined in a study of T-cell memory formation after mild COVID-19. MiXCR, applied by TCRdb to the 5' RACE reads, yields one record per CDR3 protein. The repertoire includes about 57,000 distinct CDR3 sequences, roughly an eighth of them detected once, and approximately 26% sits in the top ten. Study-level results: Pre-infection memory showed some responding clones, and this suggested that cross-reactive memory joined.

Only a few counts were recorded for this clonotype. Its antigen is not identified. CDR3 length: 19 residues. V trimming: 5 bases; J trimming: 6 bases; junction bases outside the gene matches: 19. Germline V gives CDR1 PRHDT, CDR2 FYEKMQ (reference sequence). This receptor was obtained from a young man who had mild COVID-19 (a few samples of this study predate the infection). Cell type and time point are not known. Material: PBMCs or a T cell subset sorted from them (not recorded which). This chain joins TRBV13 and TRBJ2-6; 7 nucleotides align to TRBD2. In DNA form, the CDR3 reads TGTGCCAGCAGCCGAGTGCTGTCTAAGCGGGGCTTTACGGCCAACGTCCTGACTTTC. This codes for CASSRVLSKRGFTANVLTF.